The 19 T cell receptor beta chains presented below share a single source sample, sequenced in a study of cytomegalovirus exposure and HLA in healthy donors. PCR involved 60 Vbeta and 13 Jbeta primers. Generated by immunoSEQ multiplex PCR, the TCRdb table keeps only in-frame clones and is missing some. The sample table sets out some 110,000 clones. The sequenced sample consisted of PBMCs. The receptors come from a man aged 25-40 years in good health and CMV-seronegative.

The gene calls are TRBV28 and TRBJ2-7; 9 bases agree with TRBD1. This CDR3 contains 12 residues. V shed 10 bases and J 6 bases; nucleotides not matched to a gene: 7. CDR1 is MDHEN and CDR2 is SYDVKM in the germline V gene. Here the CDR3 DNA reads TGTGCCACCGGGACAGGGATGTCCGAGCAGTACTTC. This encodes CATGTGMSEQYF.

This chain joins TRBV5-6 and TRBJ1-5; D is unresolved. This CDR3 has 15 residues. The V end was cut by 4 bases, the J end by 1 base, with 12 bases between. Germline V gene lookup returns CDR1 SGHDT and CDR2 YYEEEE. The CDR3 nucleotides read TGTGCCAGCAGCCGAGGTCGGGTAAGCAATCAGCCCCAGCATTTT. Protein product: CASSRGRVSNQPQHF.

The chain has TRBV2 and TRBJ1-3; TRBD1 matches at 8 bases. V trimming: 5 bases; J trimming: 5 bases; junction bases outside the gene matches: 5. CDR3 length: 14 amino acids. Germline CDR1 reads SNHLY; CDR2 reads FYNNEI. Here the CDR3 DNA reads TGTGCCAGCAGTTTTCAGGGGGCTCGAAACACCATATATTTT. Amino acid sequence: CASSFQGARNTIYF.

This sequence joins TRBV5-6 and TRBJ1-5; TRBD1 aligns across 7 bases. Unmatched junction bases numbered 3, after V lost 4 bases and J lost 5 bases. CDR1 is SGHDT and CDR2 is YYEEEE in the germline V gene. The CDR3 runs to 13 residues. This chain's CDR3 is CASSLDRDQPQHF. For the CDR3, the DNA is TGTGCCAGCAGCCTAGACAGGGATCAGCCCCAGCATTTT.

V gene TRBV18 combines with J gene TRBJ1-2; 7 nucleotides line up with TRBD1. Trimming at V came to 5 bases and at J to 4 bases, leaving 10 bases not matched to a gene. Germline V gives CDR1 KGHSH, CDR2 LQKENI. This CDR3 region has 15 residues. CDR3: CASSDPGQTIYGYTF. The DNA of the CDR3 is TGTGCCAGCTCAGACCCGGGACAGACTATCTATGGCTACACCTTC.

The CDR3 reads CSVEVGDRVYEQYF. CDR3 DNA: TGCAGCGTTGAAGTGGGGGACAGGGTATACGAGCAGTACTTC. The chain combines TRBV29-1 with TRBJ2-7; 9 bases are shared with TRBD1. Germline assignment: CDR1 SQVTM and CDR2 ANQGSEA. Trimming cost V 1 base and J 4 bases; bases outside gene matches: 5. The CDR3 has 14 amino acids.

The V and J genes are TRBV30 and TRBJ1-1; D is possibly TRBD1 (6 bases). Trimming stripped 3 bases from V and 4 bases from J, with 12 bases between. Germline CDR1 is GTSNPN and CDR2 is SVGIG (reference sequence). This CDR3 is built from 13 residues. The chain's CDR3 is CAWSEGVGTEAFF. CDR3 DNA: TGTGCCTGGAGCGAGGGGGTGGGCACTGAAGCTTTCTTT.

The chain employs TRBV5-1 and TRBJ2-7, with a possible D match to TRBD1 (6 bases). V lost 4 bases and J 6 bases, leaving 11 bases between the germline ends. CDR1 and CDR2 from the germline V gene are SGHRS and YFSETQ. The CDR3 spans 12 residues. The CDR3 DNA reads TGCGCCAGCAGCACACAGGGTGGCGAGCAGTACTTC. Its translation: CASSTQGGEQYF.

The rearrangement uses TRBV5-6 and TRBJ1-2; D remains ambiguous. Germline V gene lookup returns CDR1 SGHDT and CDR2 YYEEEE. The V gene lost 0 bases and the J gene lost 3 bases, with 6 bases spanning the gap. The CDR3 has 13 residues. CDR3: CASSLAGDYGYTF. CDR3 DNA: TGTGCCAGCAGCTTGGCTGGAGACTATGGCTACACCTTC.

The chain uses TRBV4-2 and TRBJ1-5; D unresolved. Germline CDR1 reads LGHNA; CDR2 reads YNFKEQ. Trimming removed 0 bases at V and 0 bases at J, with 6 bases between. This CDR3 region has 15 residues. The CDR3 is CASSQEGSSNQPQHF. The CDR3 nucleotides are TGTGCCAGCAGCCAAGAGGGCAGTAGCAATCAGCCCCAGCATTTT.

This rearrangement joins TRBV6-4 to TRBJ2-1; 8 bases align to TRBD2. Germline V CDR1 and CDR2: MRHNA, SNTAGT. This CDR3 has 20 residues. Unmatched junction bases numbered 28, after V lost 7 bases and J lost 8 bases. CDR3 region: CASNDWLAPDYSSGLDEQFF. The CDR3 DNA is TGTGCCAGCAACGATTGGCTCGCCCCAGATTATTCTAGCGGGTTAGATGAGCAGTTCTTC.

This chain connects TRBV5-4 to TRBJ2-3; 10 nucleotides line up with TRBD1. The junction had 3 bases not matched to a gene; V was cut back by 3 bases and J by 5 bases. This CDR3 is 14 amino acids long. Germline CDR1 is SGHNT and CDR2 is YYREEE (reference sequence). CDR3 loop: CASSSGQGRDTQYF. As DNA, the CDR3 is TGTGCCAGCAGCTCGGGACAGGGGAGAGATACGCAGTATTTT.

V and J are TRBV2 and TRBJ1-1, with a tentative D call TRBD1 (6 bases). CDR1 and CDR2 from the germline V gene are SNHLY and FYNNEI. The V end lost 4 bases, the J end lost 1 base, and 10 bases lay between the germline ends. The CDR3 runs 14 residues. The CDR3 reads CASSGTAPNTEAFF. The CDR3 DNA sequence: TGTGCCAGCAGTGGGACAGCGCCGAACACTGAAGCTTTCTTT.

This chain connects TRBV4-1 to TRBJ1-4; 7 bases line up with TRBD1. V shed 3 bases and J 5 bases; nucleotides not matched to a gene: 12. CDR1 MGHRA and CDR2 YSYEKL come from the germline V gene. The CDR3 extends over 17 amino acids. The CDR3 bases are TGCGCCAGCAGCCAGGCTGACGGAGGACAGGCGAATGAAAAACTGTTTTTT. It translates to CASSQADGGQANEKLFF.

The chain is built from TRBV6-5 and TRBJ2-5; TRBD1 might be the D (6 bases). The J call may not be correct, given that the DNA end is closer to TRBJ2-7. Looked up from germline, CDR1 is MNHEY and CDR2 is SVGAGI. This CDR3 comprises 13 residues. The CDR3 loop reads CASSLDRAYEQYF. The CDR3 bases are TGTGCCAGCAGTTTGGACAGAGCCTACGAGCAGTACTTC.

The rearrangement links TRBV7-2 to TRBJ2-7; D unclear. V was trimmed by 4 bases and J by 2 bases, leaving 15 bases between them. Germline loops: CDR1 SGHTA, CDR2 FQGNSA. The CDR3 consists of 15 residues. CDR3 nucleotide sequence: TGTGCCAGCAGCTACGCTTTAGAGCCGCCCTACGAGCAGTACTTC. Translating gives CASSYALEPPYEQYF.

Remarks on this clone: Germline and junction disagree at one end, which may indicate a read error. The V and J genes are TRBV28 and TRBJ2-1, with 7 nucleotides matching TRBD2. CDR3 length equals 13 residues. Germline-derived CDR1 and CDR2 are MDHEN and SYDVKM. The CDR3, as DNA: TGTGCCAGCACCTCGGTGACTCGGACTAGTAGTGTCTTC. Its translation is CASTSVTRTSSVF.

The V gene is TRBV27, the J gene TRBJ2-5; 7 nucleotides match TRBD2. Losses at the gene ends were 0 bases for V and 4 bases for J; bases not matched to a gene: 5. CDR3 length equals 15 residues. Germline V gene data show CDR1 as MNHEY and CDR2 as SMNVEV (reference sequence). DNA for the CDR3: TGTGCCAGCAGTTTATCATCGGGGGGAGGAGAGACCCAGTACTTC. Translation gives CASSLSSGGGETQYF.

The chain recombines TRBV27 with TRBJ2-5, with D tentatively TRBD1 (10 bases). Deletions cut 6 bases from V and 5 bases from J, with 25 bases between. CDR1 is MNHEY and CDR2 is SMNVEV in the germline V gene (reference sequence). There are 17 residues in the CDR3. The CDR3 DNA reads TGTGCCAGCAGGCCACGCGGGGGGGGACAGGGGACGGAGACCCAGTACTTC. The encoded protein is CASRPRGGGQGTETQYF.